Detailed here is one T cell receptor (beta chain). Its specificity is not known. TCRdb re-derived calls from the reads in MiXCR, one entry per CDR3 protein. The data show approximately 990,000 distinct CDR3 sequences, around 32% seen once. This entry comes from a study of T cell repertoires in cytomegalovirus infection. This CDR3 spans 15 amino acids. Germline lookup yields CDR1 MNHNS and CDR2 SASEGT. V lost 7 bases to trimming and J lost 1 base, with 15 bases between them. Whole-study findings and limits: Summed frequency of shared TCR beta families picked out CMV carriers who also had the relevant HLA.

The material sequenced was cultured CD8+ T cells from PBMCs, taken from culture after CMV antigen stimulation. The TCR sequence derives from a human donor in good health (CMV status not recorded). Some clones in this sample may be carry-over from other donors' samples. This chain joins TRBV6-1 and TRBJ2-3; D remains unclear. For the CDR3, the DNA is TGTGCCAGCACCTTGGACCCTTCGGGCACAGATACGCAGTATTTT. This codes for CASTLDPSGTDTQYF.